Listed here are 8 T cell receptor delta chains from one sample, sequenced in a study of γδ T cells in repeated Plasmodium falciparum infection. Bulk repertoires came from Vgamma9/Vdelta2+ or Vdelta2-negative gammadelta T cells flow-sorted from PBMC. TCRdb redid clone calling on the multiplex PCR reads using CATT. The repertoire holds approximately 50,000 delta-chain clones, with about 1.9% as singletons. The sample consisted of gamma-delta T cells from blood. Receptors were obtained from a pool of human donors (malaria-infected and uninfected, not separated).

This clone has a count of ten or more. This DNA's translation and the protein TCRdb lists, from a much larger clone, do not match at residue 14, likely due to a read error; the protein shown is translated from the DNA. The chain couples TRDV1 to TRDJ1, with D perhaps TRDD2 (6 bases). The J gene is absent in TCRdb and was assigned here via DNA matching to germline. Looked up from germline, CDR1 is TSWWSYY and CDR2 is QGS. V gave up 4 bases and J gave up 5 bases, with 41 bases separating them. The CDR3 loop spans 23 amino acids. This chain's CDR3 is CALGVPSIPFHSTRGRAQDKLIF. CDR3 nucleotides: TGTGCTCTTGGGGTTCCGTCTATTCCCTTCCACAGTACTAGGGGGCGAGCCCAGGATAAACTCATCTTT.

This clone was detected only a few times. TCRdb has a much larger clone's protein, which differs at residue 20 from the translation of this DNA, likely because of a read error; what is shown is the protein translated from the DNA. No call exists for the J gene, whereas the V gene is TRDV3; the table's TRDD3 call for D was not verified on the DNA. Germline V CDR1 and CDR2: TVYSNPD, GDNSRS (reference sequence). The CDR3 is made up of 21 amino acids. This CDR3 reads CAFSSPFIPTRGYSYTDKLTF. The CDR3 nucleotides are TGTGCCTTTAGCTCCCCTTTCATTCCTACGAGGGGATACAGCTACACCGATAAACTCACCTTT.

In this sample, this clone turned up a few times. A far larger clone lies a single base away; this is likely a read error. Other DNA sequences within the sample encode an identical CDR3. The rearrangement links TRDV1 to TRDJ1, with 13 positions matching TRDD3. V trimming: 4 bases; J trimming: 1 base; junction bases outside the gene matches: 33. CDR1 TSWWSYY and CDR2 QGS come from the germline V gene. This CDR3 spans 26 amino acids. DNA for the CDR3: TGTGCTCTTGGGGCGGGGTTTCAGGTCTACTACGAATTTTACTGGGGGATACGCGGGGGCACCGATAAACTCATCTTT. This gives the protein CALGAGFQVYYEFYWGIRGGTDKLIF.

This clone was recorded many times. A read error is the likely source, as a far larger clone sits one nucleotide away. Within the sample, other DNA sequences also encode this same CDR3. There is no J gene call, but TRDV2 is given as the V gene. Per germline, CDR1 GEAIGNYY and CDR2 EKD. The CDR3 is 15 residues long. The CDR3 sequence: CACDTVQRNTDKLIF. The CDR3 DNA is TGTGCCTGTGACACCGTCCAGCGTAACACCGATAAGCTCATCTTT.

The table lists this clone with many counts. TCRdb attributes to this sequence the protein of a much larger clone, which differs from the DNA translation at residue 12; a read error is likely, and the protein displayed is translated from the DNA. The genes are TRDV2 and TRDJ1; 10 nucleotides match TRDD3. As TCRdb names no J gene, one was assigned here on the basis of a DNA match to germline. Unmatched junction bases numbered 10, after V lost 1 base and J lost 9 bases. The CDR3 extends over 15 amino acids. Germline CDR1 is GEAIGNYY and CDR2 is EKD. This CDR3 is CACDTRVLGDDELIF. The CDR3 bases are TGTGCCTGTGACACGAGAGTACTGGGGGATGACGAACTCATCTTT.

This clone was counted many times. TCRdb's entry gives the protein of a much larger clone, which mismatches this DNA's translation at residue 5, likely from a read error; the protein reported here is translated from the DNA. This chain uses TRDV1 with TRDJ1; D ambiguous. The J gene, absent from TCRdb, was called here by matching the DNA to germline. V shed 4 bases and J shed 0 bases, with 24 bases lying between them. Looked up from germline, CDR1 is TSWWSYY and CDR2 is QGS. This CDR3 region has 19 residues. This CDR3 is CALGGRQDHTGPYTDKLIF. The CDR3 DNA sequence: TGTGCTCTTGGGGGACGTCAGGACCACACCGGGCCTTACACCGATAAACTCATCTTT.

A remark on this clone: The protein that TCRdb holds for this DNA derives from a much larger clone and differs from the translated DNA at residue 5, which likely indicates a read error; the protein shown here is translated from the DNA. The chain carries TRDV1 and TRDJ1; the match to TRDD3 covers 12 bases. V was clipped by 6 bases and J by 0 bases; unmatched bases: 20. The CDR3 contains 21 residues. Per the germline V gene, CDR1 is TSWWSYY and CDR2 is QGS. The CDR3 DNA follows: TGTGCTCTTGGAATTGCCAGAGGCTGGGGGATACGAATCCTATACACCGATAAACTCATCTTT. Amino acids: CALGIARGWGIRILYTDKLIF.

On this clone: The TCRdb protein comes from a much larger clone and disagrees with this DNA's translation at residue 7, likely due to a read error; the protein given here is derived from the DNA. V usage is TRDV2 and J usage is TRDJ1, with a weak D call TRDD3 (5 bases). Germline matching of the DNA provided the J gene here, since TCRdb leaves it blank. Trimming cost V 1 base and J 6 bases, with 17 bases left between them. Germline V gene lookup returns CDR1 GEAIGNYY and CDR2 EKD. CDR3 length: 15 residues. The CDR3 coding sequence is TGTGCCTGTGACACTCGGGATCCCCCAGGGCATAAACTCATCTTT. It specifies CACDTRDPPGHKLIF.